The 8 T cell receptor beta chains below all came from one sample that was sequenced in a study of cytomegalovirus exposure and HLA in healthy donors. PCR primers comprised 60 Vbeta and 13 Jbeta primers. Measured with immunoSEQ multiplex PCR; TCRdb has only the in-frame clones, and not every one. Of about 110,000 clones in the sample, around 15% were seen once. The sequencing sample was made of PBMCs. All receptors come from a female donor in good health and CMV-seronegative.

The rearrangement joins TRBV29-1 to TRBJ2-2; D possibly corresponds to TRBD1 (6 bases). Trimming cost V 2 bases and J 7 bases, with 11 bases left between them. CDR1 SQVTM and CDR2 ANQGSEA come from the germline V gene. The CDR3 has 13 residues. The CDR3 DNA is TGCAGCGTTGAAAGGCAGGGGAGCGGGGAGCTGTTTTTT. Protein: CSVERQGSGELFF.

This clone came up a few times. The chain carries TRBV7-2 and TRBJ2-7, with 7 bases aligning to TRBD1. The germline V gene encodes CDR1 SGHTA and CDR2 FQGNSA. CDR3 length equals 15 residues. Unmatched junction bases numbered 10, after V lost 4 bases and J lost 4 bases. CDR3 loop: CASSSTRQGDYEQYF. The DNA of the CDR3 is TGTGCCAGCAGCTCCACCCGACAGGGAGATTACGAGCAGTACTTC. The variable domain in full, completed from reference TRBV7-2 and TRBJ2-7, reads GAGVSQSPSNKVTEKGKDVELRCDPISGHTALYWYRQSLGQGLEFLIYFQGNSAPDKSGLPSDRFSAERTGGSVSTLTIQRTQQEDSAVYLCASSSTRQGDYEQYFGPGTRLTVT.

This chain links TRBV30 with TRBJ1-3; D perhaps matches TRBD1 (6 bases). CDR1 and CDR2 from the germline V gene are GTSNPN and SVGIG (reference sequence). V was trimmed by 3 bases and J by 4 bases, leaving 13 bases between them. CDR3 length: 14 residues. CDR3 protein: CAWRRGGEGNTIYF. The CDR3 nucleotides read TGTGCCTGGAGAAGGGGGGGCGAAGGAAACACCATATATTTT. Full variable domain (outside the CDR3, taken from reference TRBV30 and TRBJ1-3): SQTIHQWPATLVQPVGSPLSLECTVEGTSNPNLYWYRQAAGRGLQLLFYSVGIGQISSEVPQNLSASRPQDRQFILSSKKLLLSDSGFYLCAWRRGGEGNTIYFGEGSWLTVV.

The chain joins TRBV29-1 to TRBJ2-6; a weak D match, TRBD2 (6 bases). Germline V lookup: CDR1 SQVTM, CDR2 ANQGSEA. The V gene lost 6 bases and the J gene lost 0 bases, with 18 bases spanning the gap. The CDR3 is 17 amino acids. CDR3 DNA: TGCAGCGTCCTTTTGGGACGGGGGAACTCTGGGGCCAACGTCCTGACTTTC. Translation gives CSVLLGRGNSGANVLTF.

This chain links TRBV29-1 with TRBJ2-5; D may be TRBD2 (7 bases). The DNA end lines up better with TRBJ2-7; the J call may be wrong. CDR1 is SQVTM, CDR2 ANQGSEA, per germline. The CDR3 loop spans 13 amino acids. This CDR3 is CSVLGGEPYEQYF. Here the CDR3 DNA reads TGCAGCGTTCTAGGGGGGGAACCCTACGAGCAGTACTTC.

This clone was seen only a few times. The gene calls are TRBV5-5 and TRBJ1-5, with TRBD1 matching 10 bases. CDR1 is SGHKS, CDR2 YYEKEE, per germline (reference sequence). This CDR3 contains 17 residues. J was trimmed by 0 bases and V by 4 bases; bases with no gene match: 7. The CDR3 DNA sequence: TGTGCCAGCAGCGAGGGACAGGGGAAGAATAGCAATCAGCCCCAGCATTTT. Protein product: CASSEGQGKNSNQPQHF.

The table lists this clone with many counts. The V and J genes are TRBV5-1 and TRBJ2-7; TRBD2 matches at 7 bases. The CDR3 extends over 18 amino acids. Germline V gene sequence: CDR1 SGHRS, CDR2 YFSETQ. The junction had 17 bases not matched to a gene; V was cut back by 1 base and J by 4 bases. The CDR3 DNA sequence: TGCGCCAGCAGCTTGCCCTCACGACCGGGACTAAAATCGTACGAGCAGTACTTC. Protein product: CASSLPSRPGLKSYEQYF.

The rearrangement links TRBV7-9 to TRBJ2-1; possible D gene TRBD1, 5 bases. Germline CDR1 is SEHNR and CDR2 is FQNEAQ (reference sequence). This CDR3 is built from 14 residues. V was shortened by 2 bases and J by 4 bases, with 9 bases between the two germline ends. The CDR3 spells CASSLSTDYNEQFF. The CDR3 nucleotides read TGTGCCAGCAGCTTATCGACAGATTACAATGAGCAGTTCTTC.